These 30 T cell receptor beta chains were all obtained from the same sample, sequenced in a study of regulatory T cells in long-lasting Graves disease. TCR beta libraries were built with iRepertoire HTBI primers and Arm-PCR of CDR3 regions. TCRdb independently ran MiXCR on the multiplex PCR reads; one entry per CDR3 protein. The sample contains over 450,000 distinct CDR3 sequences, 20% to 25% of which appear only once. Time point described: persistent/refractory GD, antithyroid drugs over 5 years with positive TRAb. PBMC RNA was the source of the TCR library. The sequences come from peripheral blood mononuclear cells (PBMCs), collected when the disease was refractory, from a patient treated with antithyroid drugs. The source is a female donor with Graves disease.

This clonotype has a count of ten or more. The V call is TRBV2, the J call TRBJ2-7; 9 nucleotides match TRBD1. Germline V gives CDR1 SNHLY, CDR2 FYNNEI. Trimming cost V 6 bases and J 4 bases; bases outside gene matches: 10. The CDR3 runs to 15 residues. The chain's CDR3 is CASSSAGTGTYEQYF. The CDR3 DNA reads as TGTGCCAGCAGCAGCGCCGGGACAGGGACGTACGAGCAGTACTTC.

As DNA, the CDR3 is TGTGCCAGCAGCCTGCTAGGCACAGATACGCAGTATTTT. Translating gives CASSLLGTDTQYF. The genes are TRBV5-4 and TRBJ2-3; D gene ambiguous. V lost 4 bases and J lost 1, with 7 bases in between. The CDR3 is made up of 13 amino acids. CDR1 and CDR2 (germline): SGHNT, YYREEE (reference sequence).

V usage is TRBV4-1 and J usage is TRBJ2-7; a weak D match, TRBD1 (5 bases). This CDR3 region has 13 residues. Germline V CDR1 and CDR2: MGHRA, YSYEKL. The V gene lost 3 bases and the J gene lost 5 bases, with 11 bases spanning the gap. CDR3 in DNA: TGCGCCAGCAGCCACCCCGACAGTCACGAGCAGTACTTC. Its protein product is CASSHPDSHEQYF.

Regarding this clonotype: A single base separates this from a much larger clone, so it may be a read error. This rearrangement joins TRBV3-1 to TRBJ1-2; weak D call: TRBD1 (5 bases). Germline assignment: CDR1 LGHDT and CDR2 YNNKEL (reference sequence). Between the trimmed V and J ends, which lost 3 bases and 8 bases, there was a span of 10 bases. The CDR3 is 12 amino acids. The chain's CDR3 is CASSHGARGYTF. The CDR3, as DNA: TGTGCCAGCAGCCACGGGGCTCGCGGCTACACCTTC.

The chain employs TRBV13 and TRBJ1-3; no definite D call. Germline loops: CDR1 PRHDT, CDR2 FYEKMQ (reference sequence). This CDR3 region has 16 residues. V dropped 2 bases and J dropped 0 bases, with 11 bases sitting between them. The CDR3 DNA follows: TGTGCCAGCAGCTTATCGGGCGGCTACTCTGGAAACACCATATATTTT. It translates to CASSLSGGYSGNTIYF.

This clonotype was picked up many times. The chain uses TRBV28 and TRBJ2-2; D is undetermined. Germline V gene sequence: CDR1 MDHEN, CDR2 SYDVKM. The CDR3 loop spans 15 amino acids. Trimming cost V 5 bases and J 3 bases, with 13 bases left between them. CDR3 DNA sequence: TGTGCCAGCAGTGTAACAACACCTTACACCGGGGAGCTGTTTTTT. This translates into CASSVTTPYTGELFF.

This clonotype was counted at least ten times. The chain recombines TRBV6-1 with TRBJ2-7, with D possibly matching TRBD2 (5 bases). Germline V CDR1 and CDR2: MNHNS, SASEGT. Trimming left V 6 bases short and J 7 bases short, with 19 bases between. This CDR3 is built from 14 residues. The CDR3 region has the DNA TGTGCCAGCAGGCCTCCGGGGTTAACGGGAGAGCAGTACTTC. Translated, it gives CASRPPGLTGEQYF.

This chain joins TRBV9 and TRBJ2-7; D is unclear. The germline V gene encodes CDR1 SGDLS and CDR2 YYNGEE. The CDR3 length is 14 residues. Trimming stripped 2 bases from V and 0 bases from J, with 9 bases between. The CDR3 DNA follows: TGTGCCAGCAGCGTGGGCCGAAGCTCCTACGAGCAGTACTTC. Translating it yields CASSVGRSSYEQYF.

This clonotype was found a few times. The chain carries TRBV29-1 and TRBJ2-5, with a tentative D call TRBD2 (7 bases). V was pared by 3 bases and J by 4 bases, with 9 bases between. This CDR3 contains 12 residues. Germline V CDR1 and CDR2: SQVTM, ANQGSEA. CDR3 in amino acids: CSVEGGGETQYF. In nucleotides, the CDR3 is TGCAGCGTTGAGGGAGGGGGAGAGACCCAGTACTTC.

There are many counts of this clonotype. The rearrangement uses TRBV27 and TRBJ1-1; 11 positions agree with TRBD1. CDR1 MNHEY and CDR2 SMNVEV come from the germline V gene (reference sequence). The J segment lost 4 bases and the V segment lost 4 bases, leaving 5 bases of the junction unmatched. This CDR3 comprises 15 residues. CDR3 coding DNA: TGTGCCAGCAGTTGGACAGGGGGCGCAAGCACTGAAGCTTTCTTT. Amino acids: CASSWTGGASTEAFF.

The chain joins TRBV18 to TRBJ2-2; D unresolved. CDR1 is KGHSH and CDR2 is LQKENI in the germline V gene. Trimming took off 3 bases at V and 11 bases at J, with 16 bases between the two ends. The CDR3 extends over 14 amino acids. The CDR3 sequence is CASSPSRTNGELFF. The CDR3 DNA follows: TGTGCCAGCTCACCCTCTAGGACCAACGGTGAGCTGTTTTTT.

The V call is TRBV28, the J call TRBJ1-5; D call uncertain. V was trimmed by 2 bases and J by 10 bases, leaving 6 bases between them. The germline V gene has CDR1 MDHEN and CDR2 SYDVKM. CDR3 size: 11 residues. CDR3 region: CASSLIGPQHF. In nucleotides, the CDR3 is TGTGCCAGCAGTTTAATTGGCCCCCAGCATTTT.

There are many counts of this clonotype. This chain links TRBV6-5 with TRBJ2-5, with TRBD1 matching over 9 bases. V trimming: 0 bases; J trimming: 2 bases; junction bases outside the gene matches: 4. Germline lookup yields CDR1 MNHEY and CDR2 SVGAGI. This CDR3 contains 16 residues. The DNA for the CDR3 is TGTGCCAGCAGTTACTCGACGACAGGGGGGCAAGAGACCCAGTACTTC. Its translation is CASSYSTTGGQETQYF.

This clonotype has more than one count but fewer than ten. V and J are TRBV12-5 and TRBJ1-1; no reliable D call. Germline assignment: CDR1 LGHNT and CDR2 FRNRAP. CDR3 length: 13 amino acids. Trimming pared 3 bases from V and 2 bases from J, leaving 7 bases between. In nucleotides, the CDR3 is TGTGCTAGTGGTTTAACGCTCAACACTGAAGCTTTCTTT. Translation gives CASGLTLNTEAFF.

This clonotype was found many times. The gene calls are TRBV15 and TRBJ1-2; D is possibly TRBD1 (5 bases). Germline V gene lookup returns CDR1 LNHNV and CDR2 YYDKDF (reference sequence). The CDR3 loop spans 16 amino acids. Between the trimmed V and J ends, which lost 0 bases and 7 bases, there was a span of 18 bases. The DNA for the CDR3 is TGTGCCACCAGCAGAGATCGAAGGGGTGCTGAGGGTGGCTACACCTTC. Translated: CATSRDRRGAEGGYTF.

This clonotype was seen a few times. The V gene is TRBV3-1, the J gene TRBJ1-1, with a tentative D call TRBD1 (5 bases). Germline V lookup: CDR1 LGHDT, CDR2 YNNKEL (reference sequence). Trimming stripped 4 bases from V and 3 bases from J, with 12 bases between. The CDR3 is 14 amino acids. CDR3 loop: CASSLRQTDTEAFF. The CDR3 region has the DNA TGTGCCAGCAGCCTCCGACAGACCGACACTGAAGCTTTCTTT.

This clonotype has at least ten counts. The chain employs TRBV28 and TRBJ1-4; TRBD1 aligns across 9 bases. The CDR3 spans 15 residues. Germline values: CDR1 MDHEN, CDR2 SYDVKM. V shed 6 bases, J shed 8 bases, and the junction held 10 bases outside the gene matches. Written as DNA, the CDR3 is TGTGCCAGCAGCCCCGGACAGGGGCTGTGGGAAAAACTGTTTTTT. It codes for CASSPGQGLWEKLFF.

This clonotype was detected many times. The chain couples TRBV28 to TRBJ2-5; 7 bases match TRBD1. CDR1 and CDR2 from the germline V gene are MDHEN and SYDVKM. CDR3 length: 15 amino acids. Trimming at V came to 6 bases and at J to 7 bases, leaving 14 bases not matched to a gene. The CDR3 reads CASSSRQGHKGTQYF. The CDR3 coding sequence is TGTGCCAGCAGCTCCCGACAGGGACATAAAGGGACCCAGTACTTC.

This clonotype was seen many times. The chain carries TRBV29-1 and TRBJ1-5; D uncertain. V lost 6 bases and J 0 bases, leaving 6 bases between the germline ends. The CDR3 totals 12 residues. Germline V CDR1 and CDR2: SQVTM, ANQGSEA. The CDR3 reads CSVRDSNQPQHF. The CDR3 nucleotides are TGCAGCGTAAGGGATAGCAATCAGCCCCAGCATTTT.

V and J are TRBV6-1 and TRBJ2-7; the match to TRBD1 covers 7 bases. The CDR3 runs to 14 residues. Trimming took 6 bases from V and 3 from J; bases not matched to a gene: 8. The germline V gene encodes CDR1 MNHNS and CDR2 SASEGT. CDR3 protein: CASRKGQSNYEQYF. CDR3 sequence (DNA): TGTGCCAGCAGAAAGGGACAGAGCAACTACGAGCAGTACTTC.

There are many counts of this clonotype. The chain combines TRBV2 with TRBJ2-2, with 10 bases that match TRBD2. The CDR3 is 15 residues long. The germline CDR1 and CDR2 sequences are SNHLY and FYNNEI. Trimming removed 6 bases from V and 5 bases from J; junction bases left unmatched: 6. In DNA, the CDR3 is TGTGCCAGCAGGAAGGGGACTAGCGAAACCGGGGAGCTGTTTTTT. Residues: CASRKGTSETGELFF.

The J gene is TRBJ2-7, the V gene TRBV29-1, with D hard to call. Deletions cut 3 bases from V and 0 bases from J, with 9 bases between. The germline V gene encodes CDR1 SQVTM and CDR2 ANQGSEA. The CDR3 covers 13 residues. The CDR3 sequence is CSVDLESSYEQYF. The CDR3 coding sequence is TGCAGCGTTGATCTGGAGAGCTCCTACGAGCAGTACTTC.

This rearrangement joins TRBV30 to TRBJ1-3, with D tentatively TRBD1 (5 bases). Germline V CDR1 and CDR2: GTSNPN, SVGIG (reference sequence). The CDR3 has 13 amino acids. V gave up 3 bases and J gave up 8 bases, with 14 bases separating them. The CDR3 coding sequence is TGTGCCTGGAGCTGGGCGCGAGGGGACACCATATATTTT. Translated, it gives CAWSWARGDTIYF. Full variable domain (missing parts from reference TRBV30 and TRBJ1-3): SQTIHQWPATLVQPVGSPLSLECTVEGTSNPNLYWYRQAAGRGLQLLFYSVGIGQISSEVPQNLSASRPQDRQFILSSKKLLLSDSGFYLCAWSWARGDTIYFGEGSWLTVV.

This clonotype was detected ten times or more. This chain links TRBV30 with TRBJ1-2; D is possibly TRBD1 (6 bases). The CDR3 is 13 residues long. Germline V gives CDR1 GTSNPN, CDR2 SVGIG (reference sequence). Trimming shortened V by 1 base and J by 7 bases, and 13 bases separated the two germline ends. This CDR3 is CAWSGPGDAGYTF. In DNA form, the CDR3 reads TGTGCCTGGAGTGGCCCAGGGGACGCTGGCTACACCTTC.

Ten or more counts support this clonotype. The chain employs TRBV12-3 or TRBV12-4 and TRBJ1-1, with TRBD1 as a possible D gene (5 bases). V gave up 7 bases and J gave up 5 bases, with 17 bases separating them. The CDR3 extends over 14 amino acids. This CDR3 is CASIAVGGTTEAFF. DNA for the CDR3: TGTGCCAGCATCGCAGTGGGGGGGACGACTGAAGCTTTCTTT.

In this sample, this clonotype turned up many times. The J gene is TRBJ2-7, the V gene TRBV24-1; TRBD1 aligns across 9 bases. With V trimmed by 4 bases and J by 4 bases, 7 bases remained unmatched. The CDR3 runs to 15 residues. Per the germline V gene, CDR1 is KGHDR and CDR2 is SFDVKD. The CDR3: CATSDSQDRGYEQYF. The DNA of the CDR3 is TGTGCCACCAGTGACTCCCAGGACAGGGGATACGAGCAGTACTTC.

This sequence joins TRBV12-3 or TRBV12-4 and TRBJ2-5; the match to TRBD2 covers 8 bases. The CDR3 length is 17 residues. V shed 5 bases, J shed 5 bases, and the junction held 16 bases outside the gene matches. The CDR3 DNA reads TGTGCCAGCAGTCCCCCCGTGTTGGCGGGGGGTTCGGAGACCCAGTACTTC. Amino acids: CASSPPVLAGGSETQYF.

This clonotype turned up a few times. The chain employs TRBV29-1 and TRBJ1-1; TRBD1 is a possible D gene (6 bases). CDR1 is SQVTM and CDR2 is ANQGSEA in the germline V gene. The CDR3 spans 12 residues. The CDR3 is CTSWTANTEAFF. CDR3 in DNA: TGCACCTCCTGGACAGCCAACACTGAAGCTTTCTTT. The variable domain in full, completed from reference TRBV29-1 and TRBJ1-1, reads SAVISQKPSRDICQRGTSLTIQCQVDSQVTMMFWYRQQPGQSLTLIATANQGSEATYESGFVIDKFPISRPNLTFSTLTVSNMSPEDSSIYLCTSWTANTEAFFGQGTRLTVV.

This clonotype appeared many times. The gene calls are TRBV6-5 and TRBJ1-1; maybe TRBD1 (5 bases). V was pared by 4 bases and J by 0 bases, with 15 bases between. Germline V lookup: CDR1 MNHEY, CDR2 SVGAGI. This CDR3 is 16 amino acids long. The CDR3 reads CASSFDSGLLNTEAFF. In nucleotides, the CDR3 is TGTGCCAGCAGTTTCGACAGTGGACTCCTGAACACTGAAGCTTTCTTT.

This clonotype was recorded at least ten times. The chain uses TRBV28 and TRBJ2-6; D is perhaps TRBD1 (5 bases). Per germline, CDR1 MDHEN and CDR2 SYDVKM. Trimming pared 5 bases from V and 1 base from J, leaving 9 bases between. This CDR3 is built from 15 residues. CDR3 DNA: TGTGCCAGCAGTACTCAGGGATCTGGGGCCAACGTCCTGACTTTC. Translated: CASSTQGSGANVLTF. The full variable domain, rest sourced from reference TRBV28 and TRBJ2-6, is DVKVTQSSRYLVKRTGEKVFLECVQDMDHENMFWYRQDPGLGLRLIYFSYDVKMKEKGDIPEGYSVSREKKERFSLILESASTNQTSMYLCASSTQGSGANVLTFGAGSRLTVL.